This TCR beta chain was captured by sequencing in a study of graft-versus-host responses after intestinal transplantation. Background on the study: Every recipient had anti-thymocyte globulin induction and about three years of tacrolimus plus steroids.

Of note for this clone: The antigen is undetermined.

The V gene's germline CDR1 is SNHLY and CDR2 FYNNEI. V was pared by 1 base and J by 2 bases, with 3 bases between. The CDR3 loop spans 14 amino acids. Produced via immunoSEQ multiplex PCR; TCRdb's table is partial and in-frame only. The sample lists around 15,000 clones; around 87% were seen once. The study, taken as a whole, reports: Recipient bone marrow held GvH clones, some seen earlier in ileum or blood.

The clonotype was recovered from a human patient who received an intestinal transplant, so some T cells may come from the graft donor. Sequences were derived from bone marrow, sampled approximately 120 days after intestinal transplantation. V usage is TRBV2 and J usage is TRBJ2-6; the D is unclear. CDR3 DNA: TGTGCCAGCAGTGAAGGGACTGGGGCCAACGTCCTGACTTTC. Translating gives CASSEGTGANVLTF.